This T cell receptor (beta chain) was recovered during a study of cytomegalovirus exposure and HLA in healthy donors. Donors likely had unrecorded immune exposures despite being nominally healthy when sampled. General study results and limits: CMV antigen specificity of three CMV-associated chains was confirmed in vitro. The records held CMV serostatus as the only immune exposure information.

Details on this clone: Its target is unknown.

Germline V gene data show CDR1 as MDHEN and CDR2 as SYDVKM. V dropped 7 bases and J dropped 6; count of bases not matched to a gene: 16. The CDR3 runs to 18 residues. Use of 60 Vbeta and 13 Jbeta primers characterized the PCR. Produced via immunoSEQ multiplex PCR; TCRdb's table is partial and in-frame only. The table records about 160,000 clones, more than 75% of them present only once. Sample: PBMCs. This TCR was recovered from a girl aged 2 to 9 in good health and CMV-seropositive. This chain connects TRBV28 to TRBJ1-5; 12 nucleotides agree with TRBD1. The CDR3 DNA reads TGTGCCAGCATTTCCCCCGGGACAGGGGGCGCAAGGAGTCAGCCCCAGCATTTT. It is translated as CASISPGTGGARSQPQHF.